The rows below give T cell receptor beta chains drawn from one sample of a study of T-cell reconstitution after alpha-beta-depleted transplantation in children. A single record per CDR3 protein comes from TCRdb applying MiXCR to the PCR reads. Found here are approximately 250,000 distinct CDR3 sequences, approximately 9.9% of them singletons; the top ten hold approximately 5.4%. The sequencing used PBMCs from the stem cell graft donor, collected from the stem cell graft. These TCRs come from a human donor who donated a stem cell graft to a child with SCID. Both conserved end residues are part of each CDR3. The D gene is left open where the match is weak. Size tells how often a clone was seen (once, few, many) or the class of an expanded clone, and some rows leave it out.

V gene	clone size	J gene	D gene	CDR3 DNA	CDR3 protein
TRBV5-5	many	TRBJ1-1	-	TGTGCCAGCACCCGGGACCAGATGAACACTGAAGCTTTCTTT	CASTRDQMNTEAFF
TRBV5-1	many	TRBJ2-2	TRBD1	TGCGCCAGCAGCTATCCACAGGGGCTAGTCGGGGAGCTGTTTTTT	CASSYPQGLVGELFF
TRBV3-1	many	TRBJ2-5	TRBD2	TGTGCCAGCAGCGGGACTACACAAGAGACCCAGTACTTC	CASSGTTQETQYF
TRBV20-1	many	TRBJ1-1	TRBD1	TGCAGTGCTAGAGATCCAGGGGGGAACACTGAAGCTTTCTTT	CSARDPGGNTEAFF
TRBV5-1	many	TRBJ1-2	-	TGCGCCAGCAGCTTGGATCGGGGGGCTGGTGGCTACACCTTC	CASSLDRGAGGYTF
TRBV19	many	TRBJ1-1	-	TGTGCCACTTCCCCTAGGTGGTTTGGTGAAGCTTTCTTT	CATSPRWFGEAFF
TRBV12-3/TRBV12-4	many	TRBJ2-5	-	TGTGCCAGCAGTCGGGACACCCAAGAGACCCAGTACTTC	CASSRDTQETQYF
TRBV20-1	many	TRBJ2-1	TRBD1	TGCAGTGGAGACAGGGAAAGCTCCTACAATGAGCAGTTCTTC	CSGDRESSYNEQFF
TRBV7-2	many	TRBJ1-2	TRBD1	TGTGCCAGCAGCTTTTACAGGGGCGGCTACACCTTC	CASSFYRGGYTF
TRBV27	many	TRBJ2-7	TRBD1	TGTGCCAGCAGTTACGGGACAGGGCAGGGCTACGAGCAGTACTTC	CASSYGTGQGYEQYF
TRBV5-1	many	TRBJ2-3	-	TGCGCCAGCAGCTTGCTGCCAAGGAGCACAGATACGCAGTATTTT	CASSLLPRSTDTQYF
TRBV9	many	TRBJ2-3	-	TGTGCCAGCAGCGTAGGGGGGGGGGCTTATACAGATACGCAGTATTTT	CASSVGGGAYTDTQYF
TRBV7-7	many	TRBJ2-1	TRBD2	TGTGCCAGCAGCTCCGTTCGGGGGGGGCGTCCCAATGAGCAGTTCTTC	CASSSVRGGRPNEQFF
TRBV6-1	many	TRBJ1-2	-	TGTGCCAGCATCTCCCTCGGGGCAGTAAACTATGGCTACACCTTC	CASISLGAVNYGYTF
TRBV7-9	-	TRBJ1-1	-	TGTGCCAGCAGTTCGACGAACCGACCCATGAACACTGAAGCTTTCTTT	CASSSTNRPMNTEAFF
TRBV2	many	TRBJ2-3	-	TGTGCCAGCAGGAGGACACCTAACACAGATACGCAGTATTTT	CASRRTPNTDTQYF
TRBV5-1	many	TRBJ2-7	-	TGCGCCAGCAGCTTTGCTCAGGGAAGCTACGAGCAGTACTTC	CASSFAQGSYEQYF
TRBV20-1	many	TRBJ2-4	-	TGCAGTGCTAGTTCTCTAGCCAAAAACATTCAGTACTTC	CSASSLAKNIQYF
TRBV10-3	many	TRBJ2-7	TRBD2	TGTGCCATCCGCGCTAGCGGACCCTACGAGCAGTACTTC	CAIRASGPYEQYF
TRBV7-3	many	TRBJ1-2	-	TGTGCCAGCAGCTTAAAAGGGGAGGCAGGTATTTCCTATGGCTACACCTTC	CASSLKGEAGISYGYTF
TRBV20-1	-	TRBJ1-5	-	TGCAGTGCTAGGGGTACAGCAGATCAGCCCCAGCATTTT	CSARGTADQPQHF
TRBV19	few	TRBJ1-6	TRBD1	TGTGCCAGTAGTATTGGACAGGGGGGTATACCCCTCCACTTT	CASSIGQGGIPLHF
TRBV6-1	many	TRBJ1-2	-	TGTGCCAGCATTGGGCCAGGCGGTGCTAACTATGGCTACACCTTC	CASIGPGGANYGYTF
TRBV7-9	many	TRBJ2-3	-	TGTGCCAGCAGCTTATTGGAGGGTTCCACAGATACGCAGTATTTT	CASSLLEGSTDTQYF
TRBV6-5	many	TRBJ1-1	-	TGTGCCAGCAGTTCCTTACCGACAGAAGAAGCTTTCTTT	CASSSLPTEEAFF
TRBV20-1	many	TRBJ2-5	-	TGCAGTGCTAGAGATTTCAGGGAAGAGACCCAGTACTTC	CSARDFREETQYF
TRBV18	once	TRBJ1-5	-	TGTGCCAGCTCACCTGCGGGCGATAGCAATCAGCCCCAGCATTTT	CASSPAGDSNQPQHF
TRBV28	many	TRBJ2-7	TRBD2	TGTGCCAGCAGTTCCTACCTAGGGGAAGCGGGGGCCTACGAGCAGTACTTC	CASSSYLGEAGAYEQYF
TRBV25-1	many	TRBJ1-2	TRBD1	TGTGCCAGCAGTGTTTTCTCAGGGGGCATGGGCTACACCTTC	CASSVFSGGMGYTF
TRBV19	many	TRBJ1-6	TRBD1	TGTGCCAGTAAGACAGGGGAAGGCTCACCCCTCCACTTT	CASKTGEGSPLHF
TRBV19	-	TRBJ2-3	-	TGTGCCAGTAGCAAGAGGGGGAGCGGGGGCACAGATACGCAGTATTTT	CASSKRGSGGTDTQYF
TRBV19	few	TRBJ2-5	-	TGTGCCAGTAGCCCGGGGACATGGGAGACCCAGTACTTC	CASSPGTWETQYF
TRBV15	many	TRBJ1-4	-	TGTGCCACCAGCACCCAAGGGGACCCAAATGAAAAACTGTTTTTT	CATSTQGDPNEKLFF
TRBV20-1	few	TRBJ2-1	TRBD2	TGCAGTGCTAGAGATCGTAGCGGGGGGGCCCAGTTCTTC	CSARDRSGGAQFF
TRBV2	many	TRBJ2-1	-	TGTGCCAGCACAAGGACAGTTAACAATGAGCAGTTCTTC	CASTRTVNNEQFF
TRBV7-2	many	TRBJ2-3	-	TGTGCCAGCAGCCTATTGCCGGCGATCACCTCCTTCACAGATACGCAGTATTTT	CASSLLPAITSFTDTQYF
TRBV7-8	many	TRBJ1-5	-	TGTGCCAGCAGCTGGGGGGGGGCTTGGGGGCCCCAGCATTTT	CASSWGGAWGPQHF
TRBV5-1	many	TRBJ1-2	-	TGCGCCAGCAGCTTGACGGACGGGACTTGCGATGGCTACACCTTC	CASSLTDGTCDGYTF
TRBV7-2	-	TRBJ2-7	-	TGTGCCAGCAGCTTACGGTCCCCGGGGGCACTTTTCGAGCAGTACTTC	CASSLRSPGALFEQYF
TRBV9	many	TRBJ2-6	TRBD1	TGTGCCAGCAGCGTAGAGGGACAGCGATCTGGGGCCAACGTCCTGACTTTC	CASSVEGQRSGANVLTF
TRBV5-1	many	TRBJ2-7	-	TGCGCCAGCAGCTTGGAGCAGGTCCCCGGCGAGCAGTACTTC	CASSLEQVPGEQYF
TRBV5-5	many	TRBJ1-2	TRBD1	TGTGCCAGCAGTTATACGACAGGGGTAAGGATCGTGGATGGCTACACCTTC	CASSYTTGVRIVDGYTF